This passage covers 12 T cell receptor beta chains from one sample sequenced in a study of OX40 agonist ivuxolimab in advanced cancers. TCRdb's copy holds only in-frame clones and misses some; the assay was immunoSEQ multiplex PCR. The sample records tens of thousands of clones, 84% being singletons. The source material was CD4+ or CD8+ T cells sorted from blood, sampled in a trial of the OX40 agonist ivuxolimab. Every receptor here comes from an adult with an advanced solid tumor such as melanoma, head and neck, liver or kidney cancer.

Worth noting for this clone: At the DNA level, this CDR3 is encoded by other sequences in the same sample as well. V gene TRBV6-1 combines with J gene TRBJ1-4; TRBD1 is a possible D gene (5 bases). The CDR3 contains 15 residues. Trimming left V 4 bases short and J 3 bases short, with 12 bases between. The germline V gene encodes CDR1 MNHNS and CDR2 SASEGT. For the CDR3, the DNA is TGTGCCAGCAGTGGCTTGGGGACCGCTAATGAAAAACTGTTTTTT. Translation: CASSGLGTANEKLFF.

V and J are TRBV5-1 and TRBJ2-7; D not certain. The CDR3 length is 12 residues. The V and J ends lost 0 bases and 1 base respectively, with 2 bases between them. Germline V CDR1 and CDR2: SGHRS, YFSETQ. The CDR3 DNA sequence: TGCGCCAGCAGCTTGGAATCCTACGAGCAGTACTTC. It codes for CASSLESYEQYF.

This chain connects TRBV9 to TRBJ1-2; 7 nucleotides match TRBD1. V was clipped by 0 bases and J by 2 bases; unmatched bases: 25. The CDR3 has 22 residues. Germline V gives CDR1 SGDLS, CDR2 YYNGEE. Here the CDR3 DNA reads TGTGCCAGCAGCGTAGTACCGGGGCGGCCCCCGGGACAGAACTACTTAAACTATGGCTACACCTTC. This codes for CASSVVPGRPPGQNYLNYGYTF.

This clone was seen a few times. This sequence joins TRBV5-4 and TRBJ1-1, with TRBD1 matching over 7 bases. The CDR3 covers 15 residues. From germline, CDR1 is SGHNT and CDR2 YYREEE (reference sequence). V was clipped by 4 bases and J by 3 bases; unmatched bases: 9. In nucleotides, the CDR3 is TGTGCCAGCAGCATAAACAGGGGAGGGGACACTGAAGCTTTCTTT. Translated, it gives CASSINRGGDTEAFF.

The chain couples TRBV5-5 to TRBJ2-5, with D unresolved. The CDR3 sequence is 14 residues long. CDR1 SGHKS and CDR2 YYEKEE come from the germline V gene (reference sequence). V shed 0 bases and J shed 2 bases, with 8 bases lying between them. The CDR3 DNA follows: TGTGCCAGCAGCTTGGGACACCAACAAGAGACCCAGTACTTC. It codes for CASSLGHQQETQYF.

This sequence joins TRBV7-2 and TRBJ2-5, with D unresolved. Germline V CDR1 and CDR2: SGHTA, FQGNSA. Trimming shortened V by 1 base and J by 5 bases, and 11 bases separated the two germline ends. This CDR3 has 14 amino acids. The DNA for the CDR3 is TGTGCCAGCAGCTTAGTAAGCCAACTTGAGACCCAGTACTTC. This gives the protein CASSLVSQLETQYF.

This chain joins TRBV18 and TRBJ2-1; the D gene is possibly TRBD1 (6 bases). Trimming removed 3 bases at V and 1 base at J, with 13 bases between. Germline V gene lookup returns CDR1 KGHSH and CDR2 LQKENI. There are 16 residues in the CDR3. The CDR3 protein is CASSPTGTRSYNEQFF. The CDR3 DNA reads as TGTGCCAGCTCACCTACAGGGACCCGGTCCTACAATGAGCAGTTCTTC. Full variable domain (rest looked up from reference TRBV18 and TRBJ2-1): NAGVMQNPRHLVRRRGQEARLRCSPMKGHSHVYWYRQLPEEGLKFMVYLQKENIIDESGMPKERFSAEFPKEGPSILRIQQVVRGDSAAYFCASSPTGTRSYNEQFFGPGTRLTVL.

The rearrangement uses TRBV11-2 and TRBJ2-3; a weak D match, TRBD2 (6 bases). CDR1 SGHAT and CDR2 FQNNGV come from the germline V gene. The CDR3 spans 12 residues. V lost 0 bases and J lost 14, with 12 bases in between. CDR3 DNA: TGTGCCAGCAGCTTAGAGGCGGGGCCCCGGTATTTT. It specifies CASSLEAGPRYF.

This chain uses TRBV7-9 with TRBJ1-1; unclear D gene. Germline-derived CDR1 and CDR2 are SEHNR and FQNEAQ (reference sequence). Trimming cost V 5 bases and J 5 bases, with 18 bases left between them. CDR3 length: 15 residues. The CDR3 spells CASSPAGRTGTEAFF. Here the CDR3 DNA reads TGTGCCAGCAGCCCCGCCGGACGGACGGGAACTGAAGCTTTCTTT.

The J gene is TRBJ1-5, the V gene TRBV10-2; D possibly corresponds to TRBD1 (6 bases). The length of the CDR3 is 14 residues. Germline-derived CDR1 and CDR2 are WSHSY and SAAADI. Deletions cut 4 bases from V and 3 bases from J, with 10 bases between. CDR3 in amino acids: CASSGQANNQPQHF. The CDR3 DNA reads as TGCGCCAGCAGTGGACAGGCGAACAATCAGCCCCAGCATTTT.

The V and J genes are TRBV2 and TRBJ1-1; TRBD1 is a possible D gene (6 bases). Germline values: CDR1 SNHLY, CDR2 FYNNEI. The V gene lost 7 bases and the J gene lost 4 bases, with 16 bases spanning the gap. The CDR3 runs 14 residues. The CDR3: CASIKQGVSTEAFF. The CDR3 DNA reads TGTGCCAGCATTAAACAGGGAGTATCCACTGAAGCTTTCTTT.

This chain connects TRBV27 to TRBJ2-3; D call uncertain. CDR3 length: 15 residues. Germline CDR1 reads MNHEY; CDR2 reads SMNVEV (reference sequence). The ends were cut back, 3 bases at V and 3 bases at J, with 13 bases in the middle. In DNA form, the CDR3 reads TGTGCCAGCAGTTTTAAAAGGGTAGGAACAGATACGCAGTATTTT. This gives the protein CASSFKRVGTDTQYF.